This T cell receptor beta chain stems from a study of molecular identifiers for immune sequencing clone quantification. The overall study: In replicates, the authors split RNA from around 20,000 or 100,000 naive CD8 cells five ways and sequenced four.

As to this clonotype: The junction shows a germline mismatch at one end, possibly a read error.

One entry per CDR3 protein, called by TCRdb with MiXCR from the PCR reads. The table shows 90,000 to 120,000 distinct CDR3 sequences, with about 35% occurring only once. CDR1 and CDR2 (germline): SEHNR, FQNEAQ (reference sequence). CDR3 size: 12 residues. The chain recombines TRBV7-9 with TRBJ1-5; D is undetermined. The receptor was derived from a human donor in good health. Some libraries in this study had Jurkat cell RNA spiked in. The sample taken for sequencing was naive CD8+ T cells from blood, with Jurkat cell RNA spiked in. Regarding subset: FACS-sorted CD8+CD4-CCR7+CD45RA+ naive T cells. CDR3 residues: CASNLCNQPQHF. For the CDR3, the DNA is TGTGCCAGCAACTTATGCAATCAGCCCCAGCATTTT.